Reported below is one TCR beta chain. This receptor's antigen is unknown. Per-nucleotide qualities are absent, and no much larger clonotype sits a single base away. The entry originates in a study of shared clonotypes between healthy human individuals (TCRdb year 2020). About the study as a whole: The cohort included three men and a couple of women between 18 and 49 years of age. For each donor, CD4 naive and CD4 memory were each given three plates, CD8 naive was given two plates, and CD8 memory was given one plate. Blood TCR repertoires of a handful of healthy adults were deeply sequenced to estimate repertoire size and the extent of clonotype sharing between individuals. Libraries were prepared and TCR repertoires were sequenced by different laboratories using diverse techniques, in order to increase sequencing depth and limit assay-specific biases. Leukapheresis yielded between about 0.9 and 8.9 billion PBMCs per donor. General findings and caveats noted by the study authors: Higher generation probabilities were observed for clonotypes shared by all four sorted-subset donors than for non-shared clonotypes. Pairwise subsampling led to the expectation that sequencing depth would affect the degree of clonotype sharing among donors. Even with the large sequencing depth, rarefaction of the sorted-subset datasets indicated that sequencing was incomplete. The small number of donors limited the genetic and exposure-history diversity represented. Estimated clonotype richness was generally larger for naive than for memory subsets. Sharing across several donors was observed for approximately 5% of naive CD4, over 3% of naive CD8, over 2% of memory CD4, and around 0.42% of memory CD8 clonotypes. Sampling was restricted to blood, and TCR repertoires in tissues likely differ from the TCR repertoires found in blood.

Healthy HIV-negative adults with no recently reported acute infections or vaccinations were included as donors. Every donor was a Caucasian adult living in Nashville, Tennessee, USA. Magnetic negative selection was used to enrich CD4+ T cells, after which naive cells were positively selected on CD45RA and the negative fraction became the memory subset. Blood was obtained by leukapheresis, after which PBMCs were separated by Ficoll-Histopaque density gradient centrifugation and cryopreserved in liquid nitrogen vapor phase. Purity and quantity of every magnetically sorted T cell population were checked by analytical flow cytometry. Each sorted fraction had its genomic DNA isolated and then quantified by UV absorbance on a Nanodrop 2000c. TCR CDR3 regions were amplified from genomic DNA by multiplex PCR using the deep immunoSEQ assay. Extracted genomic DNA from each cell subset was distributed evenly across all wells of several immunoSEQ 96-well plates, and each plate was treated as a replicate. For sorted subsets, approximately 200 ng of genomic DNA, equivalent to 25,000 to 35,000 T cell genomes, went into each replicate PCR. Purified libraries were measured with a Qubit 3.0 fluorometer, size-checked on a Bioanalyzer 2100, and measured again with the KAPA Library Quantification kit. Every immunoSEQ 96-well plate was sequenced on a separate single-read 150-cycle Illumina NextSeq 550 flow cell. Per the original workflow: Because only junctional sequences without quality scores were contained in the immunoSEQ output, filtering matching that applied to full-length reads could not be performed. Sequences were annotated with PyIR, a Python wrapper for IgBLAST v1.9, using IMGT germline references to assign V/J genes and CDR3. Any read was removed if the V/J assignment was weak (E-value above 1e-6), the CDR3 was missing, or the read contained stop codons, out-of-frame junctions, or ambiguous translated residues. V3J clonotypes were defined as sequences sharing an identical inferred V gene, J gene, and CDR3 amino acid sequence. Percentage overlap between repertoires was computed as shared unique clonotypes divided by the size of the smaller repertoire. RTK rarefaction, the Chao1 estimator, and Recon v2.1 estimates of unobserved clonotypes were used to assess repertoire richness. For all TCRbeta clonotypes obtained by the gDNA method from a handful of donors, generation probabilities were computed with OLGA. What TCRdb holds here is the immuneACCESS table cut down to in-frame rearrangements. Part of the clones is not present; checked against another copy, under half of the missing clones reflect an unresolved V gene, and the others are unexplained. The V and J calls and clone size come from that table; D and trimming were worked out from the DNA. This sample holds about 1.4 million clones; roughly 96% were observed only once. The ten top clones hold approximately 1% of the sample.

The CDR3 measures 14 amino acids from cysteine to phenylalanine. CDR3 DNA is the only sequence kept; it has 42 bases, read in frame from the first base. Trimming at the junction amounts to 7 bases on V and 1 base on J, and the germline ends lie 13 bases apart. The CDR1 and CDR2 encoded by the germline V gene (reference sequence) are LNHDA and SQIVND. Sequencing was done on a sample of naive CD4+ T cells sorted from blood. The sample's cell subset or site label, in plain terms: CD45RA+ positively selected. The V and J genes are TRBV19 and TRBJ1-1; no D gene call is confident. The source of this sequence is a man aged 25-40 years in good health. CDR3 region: CASIGWGWNTEAFF. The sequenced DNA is TGTGCCAGTATAGGATGGGGATGGAACACTGAAGCTTTCTTT.